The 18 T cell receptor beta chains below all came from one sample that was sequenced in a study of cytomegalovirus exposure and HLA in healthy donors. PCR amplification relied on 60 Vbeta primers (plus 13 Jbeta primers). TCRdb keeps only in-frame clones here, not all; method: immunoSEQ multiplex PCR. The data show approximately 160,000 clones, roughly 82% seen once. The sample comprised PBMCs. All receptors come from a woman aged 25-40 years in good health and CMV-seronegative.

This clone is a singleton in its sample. For the CDR3, the DNA is TGTGCCAGCAGCTCGGAACTAGCGGTGACCTACGAGCAGTACTTC. It translates to CASSSELAVTYEQYF. The chain joins TRBV7-2 to TRBJ2-7, with 8 bases matching TRBD2. CDR1 is SGHTA and CDR2 is FQGNSA in the germline V gene. With 4 bases clipped from V and 2 bases from J, the junction kept 7 bases outside the gene matches. The CDR3 is made up of 15 amino acids.

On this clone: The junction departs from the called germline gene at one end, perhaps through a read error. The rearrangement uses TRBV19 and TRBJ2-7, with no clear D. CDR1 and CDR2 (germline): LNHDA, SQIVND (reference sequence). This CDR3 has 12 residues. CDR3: CASRSQSQVMHF. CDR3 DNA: TGTGCCAGTAGAAGCCAATCCCAGGTGATGCACTTC.

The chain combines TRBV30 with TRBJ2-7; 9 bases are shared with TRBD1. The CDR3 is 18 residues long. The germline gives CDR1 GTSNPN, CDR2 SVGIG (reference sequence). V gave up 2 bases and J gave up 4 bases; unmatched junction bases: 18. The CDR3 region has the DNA TGTGCCTGGAGTCATCCGGACAGGGGCAGGACCATCCTATACGAGCAGTACTTC. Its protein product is CAWSHPDRGRTILYEQYF.

The CDR3 bases are TGTGCCAGCTTACCTGGGCAGGGGGCTCTTGAGAGCACAGATACGCAGTATTTT. This gives the protein CASLPGQGALESTDTQYF. V gene TRBV18 combines with J gene TRBJ2-3, with TRBD1 matching over 8 bases. The CDR3 is made up of 18 amino acids. Germline lookup yields CDR1 KGHSH and CDR2 LQKENI. Trimming cost V 7 bases and J 0 bases; bases outside gene matches: 15.

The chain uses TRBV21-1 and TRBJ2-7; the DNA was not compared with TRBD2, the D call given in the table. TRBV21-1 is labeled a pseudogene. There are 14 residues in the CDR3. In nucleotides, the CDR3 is TGTGCCAGCAGCCTTTCTAGGGAGGGGAACGAGCAGTACTTC. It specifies CASSLSREGNEQYF.

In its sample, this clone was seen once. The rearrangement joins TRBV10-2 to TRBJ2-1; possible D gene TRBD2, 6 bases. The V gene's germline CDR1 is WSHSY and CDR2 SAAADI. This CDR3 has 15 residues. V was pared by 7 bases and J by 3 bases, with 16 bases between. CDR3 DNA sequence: TGCGCCAGCAAAGTGTACGGGGGAGGCTACAATGAGCAGTTCTTC. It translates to CASKVYGGGYNEQFF.

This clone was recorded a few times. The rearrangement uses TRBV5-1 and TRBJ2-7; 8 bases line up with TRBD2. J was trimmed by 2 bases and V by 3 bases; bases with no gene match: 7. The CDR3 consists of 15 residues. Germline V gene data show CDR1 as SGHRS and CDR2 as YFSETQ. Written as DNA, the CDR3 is TGCGCCAGCAGCTGGGACCTGCGGGGGGCCTACGAGCAGTACTTC. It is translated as CASSWDLRGAYEQYF.

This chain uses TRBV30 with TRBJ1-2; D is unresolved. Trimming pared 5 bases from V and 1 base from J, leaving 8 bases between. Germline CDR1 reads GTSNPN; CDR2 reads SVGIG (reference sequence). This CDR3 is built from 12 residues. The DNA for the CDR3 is TGTGCCTGGGTCGGGGTTAACTATGGCTACACCTTC. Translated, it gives CAWVGVNYGYTF.

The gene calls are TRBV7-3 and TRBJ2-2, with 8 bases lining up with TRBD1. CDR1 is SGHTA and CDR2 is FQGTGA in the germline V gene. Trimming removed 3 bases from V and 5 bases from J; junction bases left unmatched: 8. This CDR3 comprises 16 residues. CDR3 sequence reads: CASSFQGQGSTGELFF. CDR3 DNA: TGTGCCAGCAGCTTCCAAGGACAGGGATCGACCGGGGAGCTGTTTTTT. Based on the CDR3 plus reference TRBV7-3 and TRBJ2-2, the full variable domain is GAGVSQTPSNKVTEKGKYVELRCDPISGHTALYWYRQSLGQGPEFLIYFQGTGAADDSGLPNDRFFAVRPEGSVSTLKIQRTERGDSAVYLCASSFQGQGSTGELFFGEGSRLTVL.

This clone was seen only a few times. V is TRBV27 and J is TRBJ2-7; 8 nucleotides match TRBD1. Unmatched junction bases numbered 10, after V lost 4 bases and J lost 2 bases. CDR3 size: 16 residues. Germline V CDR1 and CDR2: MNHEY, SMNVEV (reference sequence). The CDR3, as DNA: TGTGCCAGCAGTTCAACTAGGACAGGGATCGCCTACGAGCAGTACTTC. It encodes CASSSTRTGIAYEQYF.

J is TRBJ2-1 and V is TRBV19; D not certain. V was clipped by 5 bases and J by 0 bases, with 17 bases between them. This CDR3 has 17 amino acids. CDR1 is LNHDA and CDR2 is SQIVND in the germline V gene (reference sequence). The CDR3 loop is CASSLTPSASSYNEQFF. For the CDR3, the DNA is TGTGCCAGTAGTCTAACCCCGAGCGCGAGCTCCTACAATGAGCAGTTCTTC.

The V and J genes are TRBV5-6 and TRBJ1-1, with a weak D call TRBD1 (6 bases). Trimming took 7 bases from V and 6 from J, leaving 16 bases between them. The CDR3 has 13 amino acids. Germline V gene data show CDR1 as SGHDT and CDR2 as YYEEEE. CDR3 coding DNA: TGTGCCAGCCACAGGACGAGGGGGTCTGAAGCTTTCTTT. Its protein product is CASHRTRGSEAFF.

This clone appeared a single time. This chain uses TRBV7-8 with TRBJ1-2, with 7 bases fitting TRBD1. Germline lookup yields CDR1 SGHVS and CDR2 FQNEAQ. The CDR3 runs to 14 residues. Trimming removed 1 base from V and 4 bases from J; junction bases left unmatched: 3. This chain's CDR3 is CASSLGNRGYGYTF. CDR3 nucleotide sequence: TGTGCCAGCAGCTTAGGGAACAGGGGCTATGGCTACACCTTC. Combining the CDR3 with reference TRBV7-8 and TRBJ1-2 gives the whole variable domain GAGVSQSPRYKVAKRGQDVALRCDPISGHVSLFWYQQALGQGPEFLTYFQNEAQLDKSGLPSDRFFAERPEGSVSTLKIQRTQQEDSAVYLCASSLGNRGYGYTFGSGTRLTVV.

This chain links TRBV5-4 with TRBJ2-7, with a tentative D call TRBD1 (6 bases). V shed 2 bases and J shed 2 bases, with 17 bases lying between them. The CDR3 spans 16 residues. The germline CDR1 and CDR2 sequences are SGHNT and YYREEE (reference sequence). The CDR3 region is CASSFRRDTSTYEQYF. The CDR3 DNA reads TGTGCCAGCAGCTTCCGCCGGGACACCAGTACCTACGAGCAGTACTTC. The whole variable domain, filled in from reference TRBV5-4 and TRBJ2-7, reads ETGVTQSPTHLIKTRGQQVTLRCSSQSGHNTVSWYQQALGQGPQFIFQYYREEENGRGNFPPRFSGLQFPNYSSELNVNALELDDSALYLCASSFRRDTSTYEQYFGPGTRLTVT.

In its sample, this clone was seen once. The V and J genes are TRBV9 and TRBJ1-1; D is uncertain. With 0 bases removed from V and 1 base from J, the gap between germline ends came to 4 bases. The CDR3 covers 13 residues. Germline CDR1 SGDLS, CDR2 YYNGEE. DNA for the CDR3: TGTGCCAGCAGCGTAGTCCAGAACACTGAAGCTTTCTTT. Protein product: CASSVVQNTEAFF.

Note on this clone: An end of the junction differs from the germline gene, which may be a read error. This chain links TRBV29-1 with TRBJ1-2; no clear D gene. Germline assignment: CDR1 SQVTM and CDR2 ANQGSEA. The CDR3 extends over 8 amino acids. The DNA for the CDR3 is TGCAGCGTTGATATCTACCCCTTC. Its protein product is CSVDIYPF. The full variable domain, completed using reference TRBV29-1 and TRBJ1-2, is SAVISQKPSRDICQRGTSLTIQCQVDSQVTMMFWYRQQPGQSLTLIATANQGSEATYESGFVIDKFPISRPNLTFSTLTVSNMSPEDSSIYLCSVDIYPFGSGTRLTVV.

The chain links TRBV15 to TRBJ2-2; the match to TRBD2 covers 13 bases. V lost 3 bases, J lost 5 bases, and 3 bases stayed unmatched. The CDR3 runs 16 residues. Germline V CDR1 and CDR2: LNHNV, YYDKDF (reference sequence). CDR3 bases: TGTGCCACCAGCAGGGGACTAGCGGGGACTACCGGGGAGCTGTTTTTT. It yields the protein CATSRGLAGTTGELFF.

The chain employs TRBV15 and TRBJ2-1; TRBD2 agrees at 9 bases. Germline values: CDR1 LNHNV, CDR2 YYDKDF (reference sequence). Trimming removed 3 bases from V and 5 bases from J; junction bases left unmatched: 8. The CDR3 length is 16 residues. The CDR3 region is CATSSFSGRSDNEQFF. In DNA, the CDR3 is TGTGCCACCAGCAGCTTCAGCGGGAGGTCGGACAATGAGCAGTTCTTC.